This TCR beta chain is drawn from a study of blood T cell repertoires in COVID-19 (dated by TCRdb to 2018 to 2020). For the study in its entirety: Collaborator samples came from the United States, Italy and Spain and covered acute and convalescent phases of COVID-19. The material from the prospective study consisted of cDNA or gDNA derived from T cells, B-cell-depleted T cells, or PBMCs. The dataset comprised deeply sampled blood TCRbeta repertoires from subjects exposed to, actively infected with, or recovered from COVID-19. The repertoires were released in a freely available public database meant as a resource for research on the immune response to SARS-CoV-2. The samples were drawn from two sources: the first 160 participants of the ongoing ImmuneRACE study, and over 950 subjects contributed by 6 global collaborators. Sample metadata almost always included a de-identified subject ID, COVID-19 status, age in years and sex. Where available, HLA class I and class II types were taken from metadata supplied by the sample provider and were not determined by assay-based typing. The investigation overall reported the following: The amount of clinical and demographic metadata varied by source and participant and was provided uncurated.

Spanning cysteine to phenylalanine, the CDR3 consists of 13 amino acids. This entry keeps only the CDR3 DNA: 39 bases, framed from base 1. V is shortened by 0 bases, J by 5 bases, and the region joining them spans 10 bases. CDR1 and CDR2, per the germline V gene (reference sequence), are GTSNPN and SVGIG. This clone appeared once. The specificity of this receptor is unknown. No much larger clone exists at a distance of one base, and base qualities are not known. Collaborating institutions collected whole blood in K2EDTA tubes following their own protocols. For TCRbeta analysis, collaborator samples were shipped as frozen whole blood, as isolated PBMCs, or as DNA extracted from either sample type. The immunoSEQ Assay, a bias-controlled multiplex PCR, was used to amplify TCRbeta CDR3 regions from genomic DNA. Processing in the source paper ran as follows. Nucleated cell counts per sample were estimated from amplification of reference gene primers within the assay. To quantify the absolute abundance of each unique TCRbeta CDR3 rearrangement, sequence reads were collapsed and filtered. For each sample, productive Simpson clonality was calculated by taking the square root of Simpson's diversity index across productive rearrangements. The immuneACCESS repertoire file appears here via TCRdb, limited to in-frame rearrangements. These files lack a portion of the clones; in checked studies, under half of the deficit traces to unresolved V genes, and the cause of the others is not known. The D gene and trimming were derived from the DNA, and the V and J assignments and clone size from that table. The sample table contains about 270,000 clones; only one count was recorded for 80% to 90% of them. The ten most abundant clones make up approximately 5.9% of the sample.

The TCR was taken from a man aged 80 or over with acute or convalescent COVID-19. The chain links TRBV30 with TRBJ2-5; possibly the D gene is TRBD1, per 6 matching bases. The sequencing input was peripheral blood. CDR3 region: CAWSVRGLETQYF. Here is the DNA: TGTGCCTGGAGTGTTAGGGGGTTGGAGACCCAGTACTTC.